Below, 16 T cell receptor beta chains from the same sample are listed, as sequenced in a study of regulatory T cells in long-lasting Graves disease. Time point indicated: persistent/refractory GD, antithyroid drugs over 5 years with positive TRAb. Making the TCR library involved RNA that had been extracted from PBMCs. To make TCR beta libraries, researchers used iRepertoire HTBI primers and Arm-PCR of CDR3 regions. Each CDR3 protein is one row after TCRdb ran MiXCR on the multiplex PCR reads. The sample shows about 470,000 distinct CDR3 sequences, around 20% of them seen only once. Specimen: peripheral blood mononuclear cells (PBMCs), collected when the disease was refractory, from a patient treated with antithyroid drugs. These receptors originate from a female donor with Graves disease.

This clonotype showed up many times. The rearrangement uses TRBV6-1 and TRBJ2-5, with 13 bases aligning to TRBD2. The J segment lost 8 bases and the V segment lost 6 bases, leaving 12 bases of the junction unmatched. Germline CDR1 and CDR2: MNHNS and SASEGT. This CDR3 is 16 amino acids long. CDR3: CASRRTGTSGTSTQYF. DNA of the CDR3: TGTGCCAGCAGACGGACCGGGACTAGCGGGACCTCAACCCAGTACTTC.

Many counts were recorded for this clonotype. The gene calls are TRBV6-1 and TRBJ1-6, with a weak D call TRBD1 (5 bases). This CDR3 is 16 amino acids long. V lost 8 bases and J lost 2, with 16 bases in between. Looked up from germline, CDR1 is MNHNS and CDR2 is SASEGT. DNA of the CDR3: TGTGCCAGCGAAACTCTCCAGGGCACCTATAATTCACCCCTCCACTTT. This codes for CASETLQGTYNSPLHF.

Note on this clonotype: Since a much larger clone is just one base distant, this may be a read error. The chain combines TRBV6-1 with TRBJ1-2; D is unresolved. Germline loops: CDR1 MNHNS, CDR2 SASEGT. CDR3 length equals 14 residues. The CDR3 here is CASRRTGRKDGHTF. For the CDR3, the DNA is TGTGCCAGCAGGCGCACTGGGCGTAAGGATGGCCACACCTTC.

V and J are TRBV11-2 and TRBJ1-2; weak D call: TRBD1 (6 bases). This CDR3 is 14 amino acids long. Trimming cost V 4 bases and J 7 bases, with 16 bases left between them. The germline V gene has CDR1 SGHAT and CDR2 FQNNGV. The CDR3 DNA reads TGTGCCAGCAGCTCGATACAGGGATGGAGTGGCTACACCTTC. Residues: CASSSIQGWSGYTF.

The J gene is TRBJ2-3, the V gene TRBV24-1, with 14 bases fitting TRBD2. V was pared by 3 bases and J by 3 bases, with 4 bases of the junction left unmatched. This CDR3 region has 17 residues. Germline CDR1 and CDR2: KGHDR and SFDVKD. The CDR3 region is CATSDTGTSGSTDTQYF. Written as DNA, the CDR3 is TGTGCCACCAGTGATACGGGGACTAGCGGGAGTACAGATACGCAGTATTTT.

This clonotype was detected ten times or more. This sequence joins TRBV12-3 or TRBV12-4 and TRBJ2-7; 7 bases are shared with TRBD1. The CDR3 covers 16 residues. Trimming took 3 bases from V and 2 from J; bases not matched to a gene: 10. CDR3 loop: CASSFQIRQGAYEQYF. CDR3 DNA: TGTGCCAGCAGTTTCCAGATTCGTCAGGGGGCCTACGAGCAGTACTTC.

In its sample, this clonotype was seen many times. V usage is TRBV28 and J usage is TRBJ1-2, with D hard to call. This CDR3 spans 14 amino acids. Looked up from germline, CDR1 is MDHEN and CDR2 is SYDVKM. The ends were cut back, 10 bases at V and 5 bases at J, with 20 bases in the middle. The CDR3 loop is CATLELGRYYGYTF. CDR3 DNA sequence: TGTGCCACCCTCGAGTTAGGGAGGTATTATGGCTACACCTTC.

This clonotype was detected a few times. The gene calls are TRBV7-3 and TRBJ1-1, with D perhaps matching TRBD1 (6 bases). Trimming shortened V by 6 bases and J by 8 bases, and 19 bases separated the two germline ends. Germline assignment: CDR1 SGHTA and CDR2 FQGTGA. The CDR3 has 14 amino acids. CDR3 nucleotides: TGTGCCAGCAGGATAAGGGGGGGGCGCGGGGAAGCTTTCTTT. Translated, it gives CASRIRGGRGEAFF. Full variable domain (remainder filled in from reference TRBV7-3 and TRBJ1-1): GAGVSQTPSNKVTEKGKYVELRCDPISGHTALYWYRQSLGQGPEFLIYFQGTGAADDSGLPNDRFFAVRPEGSVSTLKIQRTERGDSAVYLCASRIRGGRGEAFFGQGTRLTVV.

The table lists this clonotype with a few counts. The V gene is TRBV6-1, the J gene TRBJ2-2; maybe TRBD1 (6 bases). The CDR3 has 13 residues. Deletions cut 7 bases from V and 4 bases from J, with 10 bases between. Germline lookup yields CDR1 MNHNS and CDR2 SASEGT. This CDR3 reads CASTRGITGELFF. In DNA form, the CDR3 reads TGTGCCAGCACTAGGGGGATCACCGGGGAGCTGTTTTTT.

This clonotype was picked up many times. CDR3 coding DNA: TGTGCCAGCAGTTTAGGTGATCAGCCCCAGCATTTT. Translating it yields CASSLGDQPQHF. The rearrangement links TRBV12-3 or TRBV12-4 to TRBJ1-5, with D uncertain. The V and J ends lost 1 base and 5 bases respectively, with 3 bases between them. This CDR3 contains 12 residues.

This clonotype was seen a handful of times. The genes are TRBV12-3 or TRBV12-4 and TRBJ2-4; no firm D call. Between the trimmed V and J ends, which lost 1 base and 5 bases, there was a span of 12 bases. This CDR3 has 15 residues. CDR3 sequence reads: CASSLGPPTENIQYF. Here the CDR3 DNA reads TGTGCCAGCAGTTTAGGGCCCCCCACAGAAAACATTCAGTACTTC.

This clonotype appeared a few times. The chain employs TRBV5-1 and TRBJ2-2, with D possibly TRBD2 on 6 matching bases. Trimming pared 0 bases from V and 6 bases from J, leaving 9 bases between. The CDR3 has 14 amino acids. Germline CDR1 and CDR2: SGHRS and YFSETQ. In nucleotides, the CDR3 is TGCGCCAGCAGCTTGGCCTGGGGGGCCGGGGAGCTGTTTTTT. The encoded protein is CASSLAWGAGELFF.

This clonotype was recorded a few times. The chain uses TRBV12-3 or TRBV12-4 and TRBJ2-2, with TRBD1 as a possible D gene (6 bases). Trimming removed 5 bases at V and 4 bases at J, with 14 bases between. This CDR3 has 15 amino acids. The CDR3 nucleotides read TGTGCCAGCAGTACCTCCGGGACATTCACCGGGGAGCTGTTTTTT. This translates into CASSTSGTFTGELFF.

This clonotype was detected only a few times. The chain employs TRBV3-1 and TRBJ2-7; D tentatively reads TRBD1 or TRBD2 (6 bases each). CDR3 length: 14 amino acids. The ends were cut back, 2 bases at V and 6 bases at J, with 14 bases in the middle. Germline V gene data show CDR1 as LGHDT and CDR2 as YNNKEL (reference sequence). For the CDR3, the DNA is TGTGCCAGCAGCCAACATTTCGGGGGCGTCGAGCAGTACTTC. Residues: CASSQHFGGVEQYF.

This clonotype was picked up a small number of times. This chain uses TRBV28 with TRBJ1-5; D is perhaps TRBD1 (5 bases). The V and J ends lost 3 bases and 4 bases respectively, with 16 bases between them. Germline assignment: CDR1 MDHEN and CDR2 SYDVKM. The length of the CDR3 is 16 residues. The chain's CDR3 is CASSFFMGVGNQPQHF. DNA of the CDR3: TGTGCCAGCAGTTTTTTCATGGGGGTGGGAAATCAGCCCCAGCATTTT.

On this clonotype itself: This may stem from a read error, because a much larger clone lies one nucleotide away. The chain couples TRBV6-1 to TRBJ2-5; TRBD2 matches 10 bases. V dropped 7 bases and J dropped 4; count of bases not matched to a gene: 12. Germline loops: CDR1 MNHNS, CDR2 SASEGT. This CDR3 region has 16 residues. CDR3 sequence reads: CASTPKWLAGAETQYF. CDR3 nucleotide sequence: TGTGCCAGCACCCCAAAATGGCTAGCGGGAGCAGAGACCCAGTACTTC.